This TCR beta chain was documented in a study of blood T cell repertoires in COVID-19. The ends lost 6 bases at V and 0 bases at J; junction bases unmatched: 6. The CDR3 is 15 amino acids. Germline CDR1 reads MNHNY; CDR2 reads SVGAGI (reference sequence). This clone turned up a few times. Generated by immunoSEQ multiplex PCR, the TCRdb table keeps only in-frame clones and is missing some. The sample records around 250,000 clones, less than 90% being singletons. The sequencing sample was made of peripheral blood. The clonotype was recovered from a man aged 60 to 69 who had recovered from COVID-19. This chain connects TRBV6-6 to TRBJ1-2; 8 bases line up with TRBD1. The CDR3 loop reads CASRPGQGSNYGYTF. The CDR3 DNA reads TGTGCCAGCAGGCCTGGACAGGGCTCTAACTATGGCTACACCTTC.